Listed below are T cell receptor beta chains from one sample, sequenced in a study of T-cell reconstitution after alpha-beta-depleted transplantation in children. TCRdb called the PCR reads again in MiXCR, with one record for every CDR3 protein. The sample holds 120,000 to 150,000 distinct CDR3 sequences; 8.8% are singletons and the top ten take 15% to 20%. The sequenced sample was PBMCs, mostly from graft donor cells, obtained 180 days after TCRalphabeta/CD19-depleted stem cell transplant. The receptors here all came from a female patient aged 2 to 10 who had a stem cell transplant for congenital amegakaryocytic thrombocytopenia, so the T cells may come from the graft donor. CDR3s leave out the opening cysteine and the closing phenylalanine or tryptophan.

j_call,v_call,cdr3_aa
TRBJ2-7,TRBV6-5,ASSYSGTSGQQY
TRBJ1-4,TRBV20-1,SARETAPNEKLF
TRBJ2-3,TRBV10-3,AINKAGGDTQY
TRBJ2-1,TRBV7-9,ASSPRLAGGYNEQF
TRBJ2-7,TRBV21-1,ASNHRGGTGASYEQY
TRBJ1-2,TRBV28,ASSFSKSPYGYT
TRBJ2-7,TRBV7-9,ASSSDRGSEQY
TRBJ2-3,TRBV20-1,SARLAGLDTQY
TRBJ2-6,TRBV5-1,ASSFAGANVLT
TRBJ1-2,TRBV5-6,ASSSDRLEGYT
TRBJ1-2,TRBV28,ASSSQGPHYGYT
TRBJ2-5,TRBV29-1,SAALELETQY
TRBJ2-7,TRBV10-3,AISEGYTRYEQY
TRBJ2-2,TRBV4-2,ASSQGLAGAVAGELF
TRBJ1-2,TRBV7-6,ASSFFAGDSGGYGYT
TRBJ2-3,TRBV24-1,ATSGQGAQDTQY
TRBJ1-1,TRBV28,ASSFQGGTEAF
TRBJ1-1,TRBV4-2,ASSRDPKGTEAF
TRBJ1-2,TRBV29-1,SGGTGYGYT
TRBJ1-1,TRBV19,ASSVQGRNTEAF
TRBJ1-2,TRBV6-1,ASSELWKTNYGYT
TRBJ2-7,TRBV18,ASSPAHTTWEQY
TRBJ2-7,TRBV10-3,AISVGVSIHEQY
TRBJ2-7,TRBV12-3/TRBV12-4,ASSPGTSGGAYSYEQY
TRBJ2-7,TRBV12-3/TRBV12-4,ASSPTDSCSYEQY
TRBJ2-5,TRBV5-1,ASSWGEETQY